Listed here are 24 T cell receptor beta chains from one sample, sequenced in a study of TIL therapy for anti-PD-1-resistant metastatic lung cancer. The immunoSEQ assay was v3. Sequencing used immunoSEQ multiplex PCR; TCRdb keeps in-frame clones, though not all of them. The sample consists of 95,000 or so clones, about two thirds of them appearing once. Time point denoted: pre-treatment sample, taken before nivolumab and TIL therapy. The tumor samples were excised metastases, mostly pleural nodules or supraclavicular lymph nodes. The sample in question was tumor tissue, obtained at baseline. The source is a person aged 25 to 85 with non-small cell lung cancer.

The chain recombines TRBV5-1 with TRBJ2-7; 9 bases are shared with TRBD2. The V segment lost 0 bases and the J segment 5 bases; nucleotides outside the gene matches: 6. The CDR3 spans 15 residues. CDR1 is SGHRS, CDR2 YFSETQ, per germline. CDR3 sequence: CASSLGLAGINEQYF. The CDR3, as DNA: TGCGCCAGCAGCTTGGGCCTAGCGGGAATCAACGAGCAGTACTTC.

The V gene is TRBV5-5, the J gene TRBJ1-3, with D hard to call. The germline CDR1 and CDR2 sequences are SGHKS and YYEKEE (reference sequence). The V end lost 2 bases, the J end lost 1 base, and 10 bases lay between the germline ends. The CDR3 sequence is 15 residues long. The CDR3 coding sequence is TGTGCCAGCAGCTTACTCGGAAGTTCTGGAAACACCATATATTTT. This codes for CASSLLGSSGNTIYF.

The chain carries TRBV7-8 and TRBJ2-1; 10 bases are shared with TRBD2. Germline-derived CDR1 and CDR2 are SGHVS and FQNEAQ. V was clipped by 1 base and J by 3 bases; unmatched bases: 6. The CDR3 runs 17 residues. Here the CDR3 DNA reads TGTGCCAGCAGCTTAGGTCTAGCGGGAGTGGTCTACAATGAGCAGTTCTTC. Translated, it gives CASSLGLAGVVYNEQFF.

This clone showed up just once. The J gene is TRBJ2-2, the V gene TRBV6-5; D unclear. In germline, CDR1 is MNHEY, CDR2 SVGAGI. Trimming took off 7 bases at V and 3 bases at J, with 9 bases between the two ends. The CDR3 runs 13 residues. The DNA for the CDR3 is TGTGCCAGCACCGAAAGGTACACCGGGGAGCTGTTTTTT. It translates to CASTERYTGELFF.

This chain joins TRBV7-3 and TRBJ2-2, with 9 bases lining up with TRBD2. CDR1 and CDR2 from the germline V gene are SGHTA and FQGTGA. V trimming: 5 bases; J trimming: 6 bases; junction bases outside the gene matches: 4. The length of the CDR3 is 14 residues. CDR3 sequence (DNA): TGTGCCAGCAGCCGGGGACTAGCTGCCGGGGAGCTGTTTTTT. Translated, it gives CASSRGLAAGELFF.

Here the CDR3 DNA reads TGTGCCAGCAGCCAAACGACAGGGTTCAATCAGCCCCAGCATTTT. It codes for CASSQTTGFNQPQHF. V usage is TRBV3-1 (or the pseudogene TRBV3-2) and J usage is TRBJ1-5; 7 nucleotides match TRBD1. Germline trimming cut 2 bases from V and 3 bases from J; bases unmatched to any gene: 4. Germline V gene sequence: CDR1 LGHDT, CDR2 YNNKEL (reference sequence). The CDR3 is 15 amino acids.

The chain couples TRBV3-1 (or the pseudogene TRBV3-2) to TRBJ1-1; tentatively, D is TRBD1 (5 bases). CDR3 length: 13 amino acids. Trimming pared 4 bases from V and 6 bases from J, leaving 12 bases between. Germline assignment: CDR1 LGHDT and CDR2 YNNKEL (reference sequence). The CDR3 bases are TGTGCCAGCAGCCTCCAGGGTGTCCCTGAAGCTTTCTTT. Translated, it gives CASSLQGVPEAFF.

The CDR3 is CASSPGLAETSYEQYF. In DNA form, the CDR3 reads TGTGCCAGCTCACCGGGACTAGCGGAAACCTCCTACGAGCAGTACTTC. The chain is built from TRBV18 and TRBJ2-7; 11 nucleotides match TRBD2. This CDR3 is built from 16 residues. V gave up 3 bases and J gave up 0 bases; unmatched junction bases: 4. From germline, CDR1 is KGHSH and CDR2 LQKENI.

The V call is TRBV4-1, the J call TRBJ1-5; possible D gene TRBD1, 6 bases. Trimming left V 0 bases short and J 5 bases short, with 11 bases between. Germline V gives CDR1 MGHRA, CDR2 YSYEKL. CDR3 length: 15 residues. This CDR3 reads CASSQERTGYQPQHF. The CDR3 region has the DNA TGCGCCAGCAGCCAAGAAAGAACAGGGTATCAGCCCCAGCATTTT.

The chain joins TRBV5-4 to TRBJ1-2; D call uncertain. CDR1 and CDR2 from the germline V gene are SGHNT and YYREEE (reference sequence). The CDR3 is 13 residues long. V was pared by 5 bases and J by 0 bases, with 8 bases between. As DNA, the CDR3 is TGTGCCAGCAGTCCGGCGTCTAACTATGGCTACACCTTC. This gives the protein CASSPASNYGYTF.

V usage is TRBV27 and J usage is TRBJ2-1; 13 bases line up with TRBD2. The CDR3 is 13 amino acids. After removal of 2 bases from V and 13 bases from J, the junction contained 2 bases not matched to a gene. Germline CDR1 is MNHEY and CDR2 is SMNVEV (reference sequence). The CDR3: CASSLGLAGDQFF. In nucleotides, the CDR3 is TGTGCCAGCAGTTTAGGACTAGCGGGAGATCAGTTCTTC.

The CDR3 sequence: CASSFGRSSRNEQYF. The CDR3 DNA is TGTGCCAGCAGTTTCGGGAGGTCGTCTCGGAACGAGCAGTACTTC. The genes are TRBV28 and TRBJ2-7; 7 bases match TRBD2. The germline gives CDR1 MDHEN, CDR2 SYDVKM. The CDR3 consists of 15 residues. Germline trimming cut 3 bases from V and 5 bases from J; bases unmatched to any gene: 10.

Only a few counts were recorded for this clone. This chain uses TRBV3-1 (or the pseudogene TRBV3-2) with TRBJ1-6; the match to TRBD1 covers 7 bases. The J segment lost 12 bases and the V segment lost 6 bases, leaving 11 bases of the junction unmatched. Germline CDR1 is LGHDT and CDR2 is YNNKEL (reference sequence). There are 14 residues in the CDR3. The CDR3 reads CASSKGQVVGPLHF. The CDR3 region has the DNA TGTGCCAGCAGTAAAGGACAGGTAGTCGGACCCCTCCACTTT.

The V call is TRBV5-8, the J call TRBJ2-2; possibly TRBD1 for D (5 bases). Germline CDR1 is SGHTS and CDR2 is YDEGEE. This CDR3 has 16 amino acids. Trimming left V 0 bases short and J 2 bases short, with 11 bases between. Written as DNA, the CDR3 is TGTGCCAGCAGCTTGGGACAGCTGACTAACACCGGGGAGCTGTTTTTT. Translated, it gives CASSLGQLTNTGELFF.

The V call is TRBV18, the J call TRBJ2-1; 11 nucleotides line up with TRBD2. Germline values: CDR1 KGHSH, CDR2 LQKENI. CDR3 length: 15 residues. Trimming took 6 bases from V and 8 from J; bases not matched to a gene: 9. CDR3 sequence reads: CASSLTLAGVDEQFF. CDR3 nucleotide sequence: TGTGCCAGCTCCCTTACACTAGCGGGAGTGGATGAGCAGTTCTTC.

The V gene is TRBV28, the J gene TRBJ2-7; weak D call: TRBD2 (6 bases). Germline-derived CDR1 and CDR2 are MDHEN and SYDVKM. CDR3 length equals 15 residues. V was pared by 7 bases and J by 0 bases, with 16 bases between. The CDR3 reads CASKTGTSPSYEQYF. In DNA, the CDR3 is TGTGCCAGCAAAACCGGGACTTCTCCCTCCTACGAGCAGTACTTC. Full variable domain (outside the CDR3, taken from reference TRBV28 and TRBJ2-7): DVKVTQSSRYLVKRTGEKVFLECVQDMDHENMFWYRQDPGLGLRLIYFSYDVKMKEKGDIPEGYSVSREKKERFSLILESASTNQTSMYLCASKTGTSPSYEQYFGPGTRLTVT.

This rearrangement joins TRBV7-2 to TRBJ1-2, with a tentative D call TRBD1 (6 bases). V was shortened by 7 bases and J by 1 base, with 22 bases between the two germline ends. The V gene's germline CDR1 is SGHTA and CDR2 FQGNSA. This CDR3 region has 17 residues. DNA of the CDR3: TGTGCCAGCACTACATACCTAGGGGGGACGCTTAACTATGGCTACACCTTC. This encodes CASTTYLGGTLNYGYTF.

The chain combines TRBV9 with TRBJ1-3; D uncertain. Germline loops: CDR1 SGDLS, CDR2 YYNGEE. The length of the CDR3 is 18 residues. The germline V and J ends were trimmed by 4 bases and 0 bases, with 20 bases remaining between them. The CDR3 sequence is CASSPEVTLRGSGNTIYF. DNA of the CDR3: TGTGCCAGCAGCCCAGAGGTAACACTTCGGGGCTCTGGAAACACCATATATTTT.

The CDR3 DNA follows: TGCGCCAGCAGGTCCGGGACAGGAAGGGGAGAGACCCAGTACTTC. Protein: CASRSGTGRGETQYF. The rearrangement joins TRBV5-1 to TRBJ2-5; 8 bases align to TRBD1. The CDR3 runs to 15 residues. V shed 5 bases and J 4 bases; nucleotides not matched to a gene: 10. CDR1 is SGHRS, CDR2 YFSETQ, per germline.

The genes are TRBV28 and TRBJ2-7; 10 bases match TRBD2. J gave up 1 base and V 6 bases, and 6 bases lay outside the gene matches. This CDR3 is 15 amino acids long. CDR1 is MDHEN, CDR2 SYDVKM, per germline. CDR3 nucleotide sequence: TGTGCCAGCAGGTTTAGCGGGGGGCGTTCCTACGAGCAGTACTTC. Its protein product is CASRFSGGRSYEQYF.

V gene TRBV30 combines with J gene TRBJ1-1; 7 nucleotides agree with TRBD1. Germline V gene lookup returns CDR1 GTSNPN and CDR2 SVGIG (reference sequence). V trimming: 3 bases; J trimming: 2 bases; junction bases outside the gene matches: 9. The CDR3 sequence is 15 residues long. The DNA for the CDR3 is TGTGCCTGGAGCCGAACCCGGACAGGCAACACTGAAGCTTTCTTT. This encodes CAWSRTRTGNTEAFF.

This clone showed up just a few times. The chain links TRBV5-1 to TRBJ1-4, with 7 nucleotides matching TRBD1. Germline V gives CDR1 SGHRS, CDR2 YFSETQ. The V gene end was trimmed by 2 bases and the J gene end by 0 bases; junction bases not matched to a gene: 1. The CDR3 has 15 amino acids. In DNA form, the CDR3 reads TGCGCCAGCAGCTTCGGGACAGCAACTAATGAAAAACTGTTTTTT. This translates into CASSFGTATNEKLFF.

The J gene is TRBJ2-4, the V gene TRBV12-3 or TRBV12-4; 10 nucleotides match TRBD1. J was trimmed by 10 bases and V by 4 bases; bases with no gene match: 4. The CDR3 runs to 13 residues. The CDR3 DNA reads as TGTGCCAGCAGTTCGGACAGGGGGGGGATTCAGTACTTC. It codes for CASSSDRGGIQYF.

The chain recombines TRBV5-1 with TRBJ1-6; a possible D gene is TRBD1 (5 bases). Trimming took 4 bases from V and 4 from J, leaving 12 bases between them. The CDR3 spans 15 residues. CDR1 SGHRS and CDR2 YFSETQ come from the germline V gene. CDR3 sequence (DNA): TGCGCCAGCAGCGGAAACCAGGGATATAATTCACCCCTCCACTTT. This codes for CASSGNQGYNSPLHF.